A single sample gave rise to the 16 T cell receptor beta chains below, sequenced in a study of cytomegalovirus exposure and HLA in healthy donors. The PCR made use of 60 Vbeta and 13 Jbeta primers. Libraries were prepared by immunoSEQ multiplex PCR; TCRdb keeps only in-frame clonotypes and omits some of them. The sample has under 200,000 clones, 73% seen once. The sample consisted of PBMCs. The receptor source for this set is a woman aged 25-40 years in good health and CMV-seronegative.

J is TRBJ1-1 and V is TRBV7-2; D is undetermined. Germline V gives CDR1 SGHTA, CDR2 FQGNSA. Deletions cut 8 bases from V and 1 base from J, with 8 bases between. This CDR3 region has 12 residues. The CDR3 DNA follows: TGTGCCAGCGGACTGCGGAACACTGAAGCTTTCTTT. Its translation: CASGLRNTEAFF.

The chain carries TRBV12-5 and TRBJ2-1, with D perhaps matching TRBD2 (6 bases). Germline V gene data show CDR1 as LGHNT and CDR2 as FRNRAP. The CDR3 loop spans 14 amino acids. Deletions cut 7 bases from V and 4 bases from J, with 14 bases between. DNA for the CDR3: TGTGCTAGTGCCTCGGACTATCATTACAATGAGCAGTTCTTC. It yields the protein CASASDYHYNEQFF. The full variable domain, with the rest looked up from reference TRBV12-5 and TRBJ2-1, is DARVTQTPRHKVTEMGQEVTMRCQPILGHNTVFWYRQTMMQGLELLAYFRNRAPLDDSGMPKDRFSAEMPDATLATLKIQPSEPRDSAVYFCASASDYHYNEQFFGPGTRLTVL.

This clone was observed a few times. The rearrangement joins TRBV21-1 to TRBJ1-3. TRBV21-1 is termed a pseudogene. The CDR3 consists of 16 residues. The CDR3 here is CASSKGEGRAGNTIYF. The CDR3 DNA reads TGTGCCAGCAGCAAAGGGGAGGGTAGGGCTGGAAACACCATATATTTT.

This clone was picked up a small number of times. The chain has TRBV7-6 and TRBJ2-3; D not resolved. Trimming left V 3 bases short and J 3 bases short, with 4 bases between. Germline V gene data show CDR1 as SGHVS and CDR2 as FNYEAQ. This CDR3 region has 12 residues. DNA for the CDR3: TGTGCCAGCAGCTTCTTAACAGATACGCAGTATTTT. It codes for CASSFLTDTQYF.

Here the CDR3 reads CASSPPSGSRQVQFF. The CDR3 DNA sequence: TGTGCCAGCAGTCCACCTAGCGGGTCAAGACAGGTACAGTTCTTC. V usage is TRBV6-6 and J usage is TRBJ2-1; 8 nucleotides line up with TRBD2. CDR1 MNHNY and CDR2 SVGAGI come from the germline V gene (reference sequence). Trimming took 5 bases from V and 13 from J; bases not matched to a gene: 16. This CDR3 has 15 residues.

The chain joins TRBV2 to TRBJ1-5; D is unclear. Trimming shortened V by 5 bases and J by 3 bases, and 14 bases separated the two germline ends. Germline-derived CDR1 and CDR2 are SNHLY and FYNNEI. The CDR3 runs to 15 residues. CDR3 protein: CASSPPRGPNQPQHF. CDR3 DNA: TGTGCCAGCAGTCCTCCCCGAGGCCCCAATCAGCCCCAGCATTTT.

This clone was seen more than once but under ten times. The chain employs TRBV11-2 and TRBJ2-6; tentatively, D is TRBD2 (5 bases). The length of the CDR3 is 15 residues. Germline assignment: CDR1 SGHAT and CDR2 FQNNGV. The ends were cut back, 6 bases at V and 0 bases at J, with 9 bases in the middle. Here the CDR3 reads CASRGELSGANVLTF. In DNA form, the CDR3 reads TGTGCCAGCAGGGGAGAGCTCTCTGGGGCCAACGTCCTGACTTTC.

The V gene is TRBV6-1, the J gene TRBJ2-1, with 12 bases lining up with TRBD2. CDR1 is MNHNS, CDR2 SASEGT, per germline. The CDR3 covers 15 residues. The V gene end was trimmed by 5 bases and the J gene end by 4 bases; junction bases not matched to a gene: 3. CDR3: CASSRLAGDYNEQFF. The CDR3 DNA reads TGTGCCAGCAGTCGACTAGCGGGGGATTACAATGAGCAGTTCTTC.

The genes are TRBV10-1 and TRBJ2-2, with TRBD1 identical over 7 bases. From germline, CDR1 is WNHNN and CDR2 SYGVQD (reference sequence). The CDR3 totals 15 residues. Trimming at V came to 10 bases and at J to 0 bases, leaving 8 bases not matched to a gene. In DNA form, the CDR3 reads TGCGCCACCCGACCCGGGACAGCGAACACCGGGGAGCTGTTTTTT. Translated: CATRPGTANTGELFF.

The rearrangement uses TRBV5-6 and TRBJ2-7; 7 nucleotides line up with TRBD2. With V trimmed by 4 bases and J by 3 bases, 10 bases remained unmatched. Germline values: CDR1 SGHDT, CDR2 YYEEEE. CDR3 length equals 15 residues. CDR3 sequence: CASSPPLAEGYEQYF. CDR3 DNA: TGTGCCAGCAGCCCCCCCCTAGCGGAGGGCTACGAGCAGTACTTC.

This clone showed up many times. The genes are TRBV2 and TRBJ1-1; 8 positions match TRBD1. Germline CDR1 is SNHLY and CDR2 is FYNNEI. Trimming at V came to 6 bases and at J to 4 bases, leaving 7 bases not matched to a gene. The CDR3 runs 14 residues. CDR3 sequence: CASSLGQGSTEAFF. The CDR3 nucleotides read TGTGCCAGCAGCCTCGGACAGGGTAGCACTGAAGCTTTCTTT. Variable domain in full (rest from reference TRBV2 and TRBJ1-1): EPEVTQTPSHQVTQMGQEVILRCVPISNHLYFYWYRQILGQKVEFLVSFYNNEISEKSEIFDDQFSVERPDGSNFTLKIRSTKLEDSAMYFCASSLGQGSTEAFFGQGTRLTVV.

The chain is built from TRBV30 and TRBJ2-1; 8 bases line up with TRBD2. Germline lookup yields CDR1 GTSNPN and CDR2 SVGIG (reference sequence). Losses at the gene ends were 0 bases for V and 9 bases for J; bases not matched to a gene: 10. The CDR3 runs 15 residues. CDR3 sequence: CAWSVLAGGWSEQFF. Here the CDR3 DNA reads TGTGCCTGGAGTGTCCTTGCGGGAGGCTGGAGTGAGCAGTTCTTC.

Only a few counts were recorded for this clone. The rearrangement links TRBV5-8 to TRBJ2-1, with D possibly matching TRBD2 (7 bases). Per germline, CDR1 SGHTS and CDR2 YDEGEE. The CDR3 contains 19 residues. Trimming left V 4 bases short and J 2 bases short, with 25 bases between. The CDR3 DNA sequence: TGTGCCAGCAGCCCTAAGAGGGGGGGAGTGTCGGTTGCCTACAATGAGCAGTTCTTC. This encodes CASSPKRGGVSVAYNEQFF.

This clone was seen a handful of times. The chain carries TRBV28 and TRBJ1-1, with D possibly TRBD1 on 6 matching bases. CDR3 length: 14 residues. Germline V lookup: CDR1 MDHEN, CDR2 SYDVKM. Trimming took 4 bases from V and 0 from J, leaving 9 bases between them. The DNA of the CDR3 is TGTGCCAGCAGTTCAGGACAGATGAACACTGAAGCTTTCTTT. Amino acid sequence: CASSSGQMNTEAFF.

The chain recombines TRBV5-4 with TRBJ2-5; TRBD1 agrees at 7 bases. Germline loops: CDR1 SGHNT, CDR2 YYREEE (reference sequence). Losses at the gene ends were 4 bases for V and 0 bases for J; bases not matched to a gene: 6. The CDR3 contains 15 residues. CDR3 protein: CASSARGQYQETQYF. The CDR3 nucleotides are TGTGCCAGCAGCGCCAGGGGACAGTACCAAGAGACCCAGTACTTC. Drawing the rest from reference TRBV5-4 and TRBJ2-5, the complete variable domain is ETGVTQSPTHLIKTRGQQVTLRCSSQSGHNTVSWYQQALGQGPQFIFQYYREEENGRGNFPPRFSGLQFPNYSSELNVNALELDDSALYLCASSARGQYQETQYFGPGTRLLVL.

A few counts support this clone. CDR3 protein: CASSLSTGSYEQYF. The CDR3 coding sequence is TGCGCCAGCAGCCTCTCGACAGGCTCCTACGAGCAGTACTTC. The chain is built from TRBV4-1 and TRBJ2-7, with a tentative D call TRBD1 (6 bases). CDR1 MGHRA and CDR2 YSYEKL come from the germline V gene. The CDR3 contains 14 residues. V lost 4 bases, J lost 0 bases, and 10 bases lay in between.